This T cell receptor (beta chain) was observed in a study of T cells in tuberculosis. Findings and limits, study-wide: GMM-specific TCRs were nearer to active tuberculosis alpha repertoires, suggesting expansion.

Note on this clone: What it recognizes is unknown.

Sequenced by immunoSEQ multiplex PCR; TCRdb stores in-frame clones only, minus some. The sample has tens of thousands of clones, just over 90% seen once. This receptor was taken from a donor aged 5-35 years with latent tuberculosis or without tuberculosis infection. Some clones in this sample may be carry-over from other donors' samples. Sequences were obtained from PBMCs.

DNA for the CDR3: TGTGCCATCAGTCAGCGGGAGGTGATGTTCTTC. Encoded protein: CAISQREVMFF. J is TRBJ2-1 and V is TRBV10-3; 9 bases are a match to TRBD2. Germline V lookup: CDR1 ENHRY, CDR2 SYGVKD. The CDR3 spans 11 residues. With 5 bases clipped from V and 15 bases from J, the junction kept 5 bases outside the gene matches.